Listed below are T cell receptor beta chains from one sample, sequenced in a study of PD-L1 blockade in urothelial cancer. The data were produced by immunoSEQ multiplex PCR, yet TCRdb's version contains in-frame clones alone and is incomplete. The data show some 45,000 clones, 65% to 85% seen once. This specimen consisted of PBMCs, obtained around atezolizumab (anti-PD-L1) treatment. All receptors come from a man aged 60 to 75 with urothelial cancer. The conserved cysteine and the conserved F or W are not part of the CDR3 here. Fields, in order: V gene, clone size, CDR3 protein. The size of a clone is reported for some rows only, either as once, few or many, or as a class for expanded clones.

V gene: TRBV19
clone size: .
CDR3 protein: ASSILTSGRAYNEQF

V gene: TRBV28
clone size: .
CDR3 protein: ASSDTGGTEAF

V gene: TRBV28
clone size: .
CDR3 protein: ASSPPGTGDSPLH

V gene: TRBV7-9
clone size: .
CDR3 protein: ASRMGQGDYGYT

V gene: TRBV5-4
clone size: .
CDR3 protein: ASRKGRDTTYEQY

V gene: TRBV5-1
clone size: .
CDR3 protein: AGRGDSTDTQY

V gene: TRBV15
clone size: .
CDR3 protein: ATSRDPDYHNNEQF

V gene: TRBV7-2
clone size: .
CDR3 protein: ASSVGGGQNTEAF

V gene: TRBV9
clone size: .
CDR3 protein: ASSALTGSGANVLT

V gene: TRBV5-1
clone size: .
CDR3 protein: ASSPGTQGLATNEKLF

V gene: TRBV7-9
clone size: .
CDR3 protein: ASSQYGTSGFDEQF

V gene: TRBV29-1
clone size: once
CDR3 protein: SVRTGNGQPQH

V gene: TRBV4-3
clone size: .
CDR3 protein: ASSQEGTSVYEQF

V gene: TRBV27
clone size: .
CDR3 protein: ASSVTTGIQETQY

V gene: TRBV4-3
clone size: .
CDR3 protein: ASSQDGGTGAGELF

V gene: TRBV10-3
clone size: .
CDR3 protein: AISGGQETQY